The 21 T cell receptor beta chains listed next were all sequenced from one sample in a study of CD8 T cells in ankylosing spondylitis. What these receptors recognize is not known. TCRdb fed the 5' RACE reads into MiXCR, producing one record per CDR3 protein. The sample records about 700,000 distinct CDR3 sequences, under 20% being singletons. Findings of the study overall: A motif in TCR beta, a set of roughly 8 highly homologous variants, appeared characteristic of ankylosing spondylitis blood.

The specimen sequenced was blood, either unsorted or a sorted T cell fraction (not recorded which). All receptors derive from a male donor with ankylosing spondylitis.

The V call is TRBV3-1, the J call TRBJ2-7, with 7 bases aligning to TRBD1. J was trimmed by 3 bases and V by 6 bases; bases with no gene match: 5. This CDR3 comprises 13 residues. Germline V gene sequence: CDR1 LGHDT, CDR2 YNNKEL (reference sequence). The DNA for the CDR3 is TGTGCCAGCAGACCAAACAGGGGCTACGAGCAGTACTTC. It is translated as CASRPNRGYEQYF.

This clonotype was seen just once. The chain combines TRBV5-1 with TRBJ2-5, with 7 bases matching TRBD2. Trimming cost V 0 bases and J 1 base; bases outside gene matches: 6. This CDR3 region has 16 residues. CDR1 SGHRS and CDR2 YFSETQ come from the germline V gene. The CDR3 region is CASSLEASGAQETQYF. As DNA, the CDR3 is TGCGCCAGCAGCTTGGAGGCTAGCGGAGCCCAAGAGACCCAGTACTTC.

A remark on this clonotype: A read error may be the cause here, since a much bigger clone is one base away. This chain links TRBV11-2 with TRBJ2-3; the D gene is possibly TRBD1 (6 bases). V was trimmed by 5 bases and J by 4 bases, leaving 7 bases between them. CDR3 length: 12 amino acids. CDR1 SGHAT and CDR2 FQNNGV come from the germline V gene. The CDR3, as DNA: TGTGCCAGCAGCCAGGGGCCAGATACGCAGTATTTT. Amino acid sequence: CASSQGPDTQYF.

This CDR3 reads CSAPRGTGAYEQYF. In DNA form, the CDR3 reads TGCAGTGCTCCTAGGGGGACAGGGGCCTACGAGCAGTACTTC. This chain uses TRBV20-1 with TRBJ2-7; 10 nucleotides match TRBD1. CDR1 DFQATT and CDR2 SNEGSKA come from the germline V gene (reference sequence). The V and J ends lost 5 bases and 2 bases, in that order; junction bases with no gene match: 6. The CDR3 contains 14 residues.

The chain links TRBV11-1 to TRBJ1-4; 9 bases map to TRBD1. The CDR3 has 18 residues. The germline gives CDR1 SGHAT, CDR2 FQDESV (reference sequence). Germline trimming cut 5 bases from V and 0 bases from J; bases unmatched to any gene: 10. CDR3 loop: CASSKSHRGQATNEKLFF. As DNA, the CDR3 is TGTGCCAGCAGCAAAAGCCACAGGGGGCAGGCAACTAATGAAAAACTGTTTTTT.

This clonotype was counted only a few times. The chain recombines TRBV12-3 or TRBV12-4 with TRBJ1-2; D might be TRBD1 (5 bases). The CDR3 consists of 13 residues. V dropped 5 bases and J dropped 7 bases, with 14 bases sitting between them. The CDR3: CASSQEGPGGYTF. The CDR3 DNA reads as TGTGCCAGCAGTCAAGAGGGACCTGGTGGCTACACCTTC.

The chain combines TRBV15 with TRBJ2-5; the D gene is possibly TRBD2 (7 bases). Deletions cut 5 bases from V and 2 bases from J, with 18 bases between. CDR1 is LNHNV, CDR2 YYDKDF, per germline (reference sequence). There are 16 residues in the CDR3. CDR3 region: CATSPHLGGAQETQYF. Written as DNA, the CDR3 is TGTGCCACCAGCCCCCACCTGGGGGGGGCTCAAGAGACCCAGTACTTC.

The sample holds a few counts of this clonotype. The chain is built from TRBV20-1 and TRBJ2-3; no clear D gene. Trimming pared 0 bases from V and 4 bases from J, leaving 14 bases between. Germline V gives CDR1 DFQATT, CDR2 SNEGSKA (reference sequence). The CDR3 runs 15 residues. The CDR3 DNA follows: TGCAGTGCTAGAGATCGCCAGCGAGGAGCAGATACGCAGTATTTT. Translated, it gives CSARDRQRGADTQYF.

This clonotype was seen only a few times. The chain joins TRBV12-3 or TRBV12-4 to TRBJ2-3; maybe TRBD1 (5 bases). V lost 5 bases, J lost 7 bases, and 25 bases lay in between. This CDR3 is 17 amino acids long. The CDR3 protein is CASSTRQGQPGLYTQYF. For the CDR3, the DNA is TGTGCCAGCAGTACCCGCCAGGGCCAGCCAGGGTTGTATACGCAGTATTTT.

This clonotype was counted only a few times. The chain uses TRBV2 and TRBJ1-2; D remains unclear. The V and J ends lost 8 bases and 2 bases respectively, with 12 bases between them. The CDR3 runs 13 residues. The V gene's germline CDR1 is SNHLY and CDR2 FYNNEI. CDR3 protein: CASSYKENYGYTF. The CDR3 DNA sequence: TGTGCCAGCTCTTATAAAGAGAACTATGGCTACACCTTC.

The chain couples TRBV2 to TRBJ2-1; 11 nucleotides agree with TRBD1. The germline V gene encodes CDR1 SNHLY and CDR2 FYNNEI. The CDR3 consists of 14 residues. Trimming cost V 6 bases and J 6 bases; bases outside gene matches: 4. CDR3 nucleotide sequence: TGTGCCAGCAGGGGGACAGGGGGATTCAATGAGCAGTTCTTC. This gives the protein CASRGTGGFNEQFF.

The rearrangement joins TRBV4-1 to TRBJ2-2, with D possibly TRBD1 on 6 matching bases. Trimming removed 3 bases at V and 4 bases at J, with 12 bases between. The CDR3 loop spans 15 amino acids. Germline assignment: CDR1 MGHRA and CDR2 YSYEKL. Written as DNA, the CDR3 is TGCGCCAGCAGCCATGCAGGGGACGCCACCGGGGAGCTGTTTTTT. Protein product: CASSHAGDATGELFF.

The table lists this clonotype with a few counts. This chain links TRBV5-1 with TRBJ2-1, with 13 bases fitting TRBD2. The CDR3 spans 17 residues. Trimming cost V 4 bases and J 0 bases; bases outside gene matches: 4. Germline lookup yields CDR1 SGHRS and CDR2 YFSETQ. CDR3 DNA: TGCGCCAGCAGCCCAGGGACTAGCGGGGTCTCCTACAATGAGCAGTTCTTC. Translation: CASSPGTSGVSYNEQFF.

The chain has TRBV29-1 and TRBJ1-2; TRBD1 aligns across 8 bases. The CDR3 length is 12 residues. V lost 7 bases and J lost 3; bases outside the gene matches: 4. In germline, CDR1 is SQVTM, CDR2 ANQGSEA. CDR3 sequence (DNA): TGCAGCGCCAGGGGGCAACACTATGGCTACACCTTC. It translates to CSARGQHYGYTF.

This clonotype was observed at least ten times. This chain uses TRBV30 with TRBJ1-2; D call uncertain. Germline CDR1 is GTSNPN and CDR2 is SVGIG (reference sequence). Trimming removed 2 bases from V and 7 bases from J, with 14 bases in between. The CDR3 spans 13 residues. The CDR3: CAWSSQAWGGYTF. In DNA form, the CDR3 reads TGTGCCTGGAGTTCCCAGGCGTGGGGTGGCTACACCTTC.

This clonotype was seen more than once but under ten times. The chain combines TRBV20-1 with TRBJ1-2, with D perhaps TRBD1 (6 bases). The germline V gene has CDR1 DFQATT and CDR2 SNEGSKA (reference sequence). CDR3 length: 14 amino acids. V shed 5 bases and J shed 8 bases, with 21 bases lying between them. In DNA, the CDR3 is TGCAGTGCTCCAAGGACAGACCAGAACCAGGGCTACACCTTC. Amino acid sequence: CSAPRTDQNQGYTF.

The gene calls are TRBV6-5 and TRBJ2-5; a weak D match, TRBD2 (5 bases). The germline V gene encodes CDR1 MNHEY and CDR2 SVGAGI. CDR3 size: 14 residues. Trimming cost V 4 bases and J 5 bases, with 14 bases left between them. The CDR3 loop is CASSLDFGRETQYF. CDR3 bases: TGTGCCAGCAGTTTGGACTTCGGTCGCGAGACCCAGTACTTC.

This chain uses TRBV12-3 or TRBV12-4 with TRBJ2-5; no reliable D call. There are 14 residues in the CDR3. The ends were cut back, 5 bases at V and 2 bases at J, with 12 bases in the middle. In nucleotides, the CDR3 is TGTGCCAGCAGTACAGACACTGAACAAGAGACCCAGTACTTC. Its translation: CASSTDTEQETQYF.

This clonotype has only a few counts. The chain links TRBV18 to TRBJ2-5; no definite D call. From germline, CDR1 is KGHSH and CDR2 LQKENI. The V gene lost 2 bases and the J gene lost 5 bases, with 9 bases spanning the gap. This CDR3 comprises 13 residues. For the CDR3, the DNA is TGTGCCAGCTCACCAAACCAAGGGGAGACCCAGTACTTC. Residues: CASSPNQGETQYF.

This clonotype appeared a few times. The gene calls are TRBV6-2 or TRBV6-3 and TRBJ2-2, with a tentative D call TRBD2 (6 bases). V shed 6 bases and J shed 3 bases, with 14 bases lying between them. The CDR3 has 15 amino acids. In germline, CDR1 is MNHEY, CDR2 SVGEGT. In DNA form, the CDR3 reads TGTGCCAGCAGGCCCATGGGGGGTGACACCGGGGAGCTGTTTTTT. Amino acid sequence: CASRPMGGDTGELFF.

This clonotype was seen a few times. This chain uses TRBV5-1 with TRBJ2-7, with unresolved D. Trimming took off 2 bases at V and 0 bases at J, with 9 bases between the two ends. Germline V gives CDR1 SGHRS, CDR2 YFSETQ. The CDR3 runs to 14 residues. The DNA of the CDR3 is TGCGCCAGCAGCTTTGGATCCCTCTCCTACGAGCAGTACTTC. As protein: CASSFGSLSYEQYF. The complete variable domain, with remaining parts taken from reference TRBV5-1 and TRBJ2-7, reads KAGVTQTPRYLIKTRGQQVTLSCSPISGHRSVSWYQQTPGQGLQFLFEYFSETQRNKGNFPGRFSGRQFSNSRSEMNVSTLELGDSALYLCASSFGSLSYEQYFGPGTRLTVT.